The clone carrying this T cell receptor beta chain was picked up a small number of times. Its antigen is unknown. Germline V gives CDR1 DFQATT, CDR2 SNEGSKA (reference sequence). The V gene lost 3 bases and the J gene lost 5 bases, with 17 bases spanning the gap. The CDR3 has 15 amino acids. Barcoded TCR alpha and TCR beta cDNA libraries with UMIs came from 5'RACE using constant-segment primers. TCRdb reanalysed the 5' RACE reads using MiXCR and keeps one entry per CDR3 protein. The data contain about 470,000 distinct CDR3 sequences, roughly 18% of them singletons. This entry is derived from a study of T-cell memory formation after mild COVID-19. Study summary: Clusters of TCRs were largely donor specific. Whole-study findings and limits: Contracting clones from day 15 to 85 showed balanced CD4/CD8; later expanders favored CD4+. Pre-infection memory already had some responding clones, implying cross-reactive memory joined.

The V gene is TRBV20-1, the J gene TRBJ2-1, with D maybe TRBD2 (6 bases). Sequenced input: PBMCs or a T cell subset sorted from them (not recorded which). The sequence derives from an adult woman who had mild COVID-19 (a few samples of this study predate the infection). Cell type and time point are not known. The CDR3 loop reads CSARGSGVDHNEQFF. CDR3 sequence (DNA): TGCAGTGCTAGGGGGTCGGGGGTGGATCACAATGAGCAGTTCTTC.